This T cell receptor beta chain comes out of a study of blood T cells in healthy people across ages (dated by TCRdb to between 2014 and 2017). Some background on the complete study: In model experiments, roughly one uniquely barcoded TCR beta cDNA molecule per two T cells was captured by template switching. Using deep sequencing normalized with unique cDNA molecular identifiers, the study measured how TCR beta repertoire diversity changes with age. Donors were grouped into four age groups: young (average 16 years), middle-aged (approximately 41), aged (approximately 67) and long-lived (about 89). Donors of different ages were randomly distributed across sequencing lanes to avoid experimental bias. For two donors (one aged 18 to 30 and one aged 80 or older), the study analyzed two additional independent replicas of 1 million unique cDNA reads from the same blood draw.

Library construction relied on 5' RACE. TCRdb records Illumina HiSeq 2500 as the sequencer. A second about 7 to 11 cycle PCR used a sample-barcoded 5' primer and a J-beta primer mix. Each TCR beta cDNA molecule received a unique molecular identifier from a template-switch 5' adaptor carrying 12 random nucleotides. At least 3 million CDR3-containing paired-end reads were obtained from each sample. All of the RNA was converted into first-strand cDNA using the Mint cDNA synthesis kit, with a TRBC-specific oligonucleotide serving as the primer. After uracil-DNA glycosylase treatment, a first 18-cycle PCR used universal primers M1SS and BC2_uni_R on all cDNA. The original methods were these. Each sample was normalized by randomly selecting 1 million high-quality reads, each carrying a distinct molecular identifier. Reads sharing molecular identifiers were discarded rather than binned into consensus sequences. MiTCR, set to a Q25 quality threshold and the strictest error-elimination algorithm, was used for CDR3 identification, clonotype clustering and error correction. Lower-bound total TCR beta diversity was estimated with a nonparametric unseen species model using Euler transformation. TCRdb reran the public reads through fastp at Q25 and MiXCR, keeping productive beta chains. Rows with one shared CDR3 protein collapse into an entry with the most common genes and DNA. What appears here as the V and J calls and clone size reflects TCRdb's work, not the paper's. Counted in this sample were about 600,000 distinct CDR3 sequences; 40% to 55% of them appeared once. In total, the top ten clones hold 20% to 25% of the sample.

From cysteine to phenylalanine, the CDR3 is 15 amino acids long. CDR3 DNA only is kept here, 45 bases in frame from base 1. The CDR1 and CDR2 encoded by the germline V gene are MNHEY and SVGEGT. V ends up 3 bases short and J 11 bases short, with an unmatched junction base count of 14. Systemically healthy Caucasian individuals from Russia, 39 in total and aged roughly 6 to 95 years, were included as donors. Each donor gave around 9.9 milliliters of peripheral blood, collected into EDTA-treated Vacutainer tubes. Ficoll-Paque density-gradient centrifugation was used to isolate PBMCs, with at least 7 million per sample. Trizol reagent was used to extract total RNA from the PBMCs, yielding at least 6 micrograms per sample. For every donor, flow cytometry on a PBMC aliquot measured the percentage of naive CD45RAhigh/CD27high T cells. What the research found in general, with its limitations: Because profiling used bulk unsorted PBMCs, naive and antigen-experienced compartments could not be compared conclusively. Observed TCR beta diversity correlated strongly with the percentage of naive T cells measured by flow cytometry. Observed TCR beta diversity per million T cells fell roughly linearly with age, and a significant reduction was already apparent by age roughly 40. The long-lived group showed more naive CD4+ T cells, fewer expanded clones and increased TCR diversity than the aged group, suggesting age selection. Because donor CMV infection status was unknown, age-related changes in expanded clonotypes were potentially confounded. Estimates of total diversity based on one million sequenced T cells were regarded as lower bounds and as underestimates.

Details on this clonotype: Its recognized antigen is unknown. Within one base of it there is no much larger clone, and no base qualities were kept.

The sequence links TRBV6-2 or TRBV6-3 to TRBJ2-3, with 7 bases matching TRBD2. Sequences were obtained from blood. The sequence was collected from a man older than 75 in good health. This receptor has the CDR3 CASSYGRGRPPLQYF. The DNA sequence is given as TGTGCCAGCAGTTATGGTCGCGGGAGACCTCCCCTGCAGTATTTT.